This T cell receptor beta chain was documented in a study of identical twins. Trimming shortened V by 7 bases and J by 1 base, and 13 bases separated the two germline ends. CDR3 length: 15 amino acids. Germline CDR1 MNHEY, CDR2 SVGEGT. For this clonotype: Antigen unknown.

Unique molecular identifiers were present on cDNA, and template switching added a universal primer site. TCRdb redid the calling of the 5' RACE reads with MiXCR, one entry per CDR3 protein. The table includes under 250,000 distinct CDR3 sequences, over 9.5% detected once. General study points: Partly confounded zero-insertion analyses could result from invariant MAIT and iNKT cells. Models predicted too little out-of-frame TCR alpha sharing in monozygotic twins. An excess of low generation probability was shown by twin-shared out-of-frame alpha sequences.

The data were also submitted as part of a second study, on yellow fever vaccine responses in identical twins.

The chain employs TRBV6-2 or TRBV6-3 and TRBJ2-2; D may match TRBD1 or TRBD2 (5 bases each). The receptor was derived from a woman aged 18-29 years in good health. The sequenced sample was memory (CD45RO+) T cells sorted from blood. CDR3 region: CASKPGTLNTGELFF. The CDR3 coding sequence is TGTGCCAGCAAGCCCGGGACCCTGAACACCGGGGAGCTGTTTTTT.